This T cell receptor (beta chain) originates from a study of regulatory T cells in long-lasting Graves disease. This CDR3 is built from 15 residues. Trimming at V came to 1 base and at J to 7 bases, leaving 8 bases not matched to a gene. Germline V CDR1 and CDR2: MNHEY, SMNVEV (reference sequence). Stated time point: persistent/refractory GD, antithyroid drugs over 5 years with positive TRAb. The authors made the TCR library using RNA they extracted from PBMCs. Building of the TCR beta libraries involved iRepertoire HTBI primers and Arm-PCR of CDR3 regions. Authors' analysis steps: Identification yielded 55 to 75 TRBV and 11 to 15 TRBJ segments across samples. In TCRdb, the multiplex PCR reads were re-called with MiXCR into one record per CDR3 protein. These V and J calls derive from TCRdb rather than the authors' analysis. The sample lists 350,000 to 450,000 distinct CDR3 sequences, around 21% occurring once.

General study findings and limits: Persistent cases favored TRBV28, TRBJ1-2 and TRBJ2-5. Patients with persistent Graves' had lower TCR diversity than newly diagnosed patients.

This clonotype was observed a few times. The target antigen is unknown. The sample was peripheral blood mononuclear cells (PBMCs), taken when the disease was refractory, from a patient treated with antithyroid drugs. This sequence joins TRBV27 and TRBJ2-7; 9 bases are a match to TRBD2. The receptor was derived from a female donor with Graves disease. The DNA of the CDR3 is TGTGCCAGCAGTTTATTACCGGGACTAGCTGCGGAGCAGTACTTC. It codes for CASSLLPGLAAEQYF.